This T cell receptor beta chain was sequenced for a study of cytomegalovirus exposure and HLA in healthy donors. About this clone: Its specificity is unknown.

The PCR had 60 Vbeta and 13 Jbeta primers. Profiled with immunoSEQ multiplex PCR; TCRdb holds only in-frame clones, not every one. The table includes 140,000 to 150,000 clones, around three fifths detected once. Study results and limitations: Later on, an analysis found that several of the most significant clusters appeared to be linked to common viral pathogens, which included parvovirus B19. Previous analysis showed most TCR beta V segments were productive about 87% or about 30% of the time. Trimming of TCR beta V- and J-genes showed a link, identified in a later analysis, to a missense DCLRE1C variant. Later examination showed HLA-associated TCR beta chains had greater clonal expansion than equally common others.

Losses at the gene ends were 6 bases for V and 7 bases for J; bases not matched to a gene: 5. Germline V gene sequence: CDR1 MGHDK, CDR2 SYGVNS. The CDR3 runs to 14 residues. The clonotype originates from a male donor in good health and CMV-seronegative. The material sequenced was PBMCs. The chain is built from TRBV25-1 and TRBJ2-3; TRBD2 matches at 12 bases. CDR3 sequence: CASRTSGGSNTQYF. The CDR3 DNA sequence: TGTGCCAGCAGGACTAGCGGGGGATCAAATACGCAGTATTTT.